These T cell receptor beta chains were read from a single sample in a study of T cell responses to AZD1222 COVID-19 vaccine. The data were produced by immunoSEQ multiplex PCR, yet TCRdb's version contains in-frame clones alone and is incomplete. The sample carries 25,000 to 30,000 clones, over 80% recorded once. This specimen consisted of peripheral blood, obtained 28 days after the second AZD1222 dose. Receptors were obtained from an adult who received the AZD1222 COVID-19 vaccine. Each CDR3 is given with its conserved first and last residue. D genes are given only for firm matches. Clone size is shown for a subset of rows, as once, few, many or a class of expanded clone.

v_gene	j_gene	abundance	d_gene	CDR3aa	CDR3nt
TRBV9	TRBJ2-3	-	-	CASSVAGSGDTQYF	TGTGCCAGCAGCGTAGCAGGCTCAGGAGATACGCAGTATTTT
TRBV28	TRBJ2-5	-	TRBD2	CASSYLAARRETQYF	TGTGCCAGCAGCTATCTAGCGGCGCGGAGGGAGACCCAGTACTTC
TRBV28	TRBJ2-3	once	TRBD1	CASSFTGGVDTQYF	TGTGCCAGCAGTTTCACAGGGGGTGTAGATACGCAGTATTTT
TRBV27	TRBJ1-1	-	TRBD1	CASRLGQGRTEAFF	TGTGCCAGCAGACTTGGACAGGGGAGGACTGAAGCTTTCTTT
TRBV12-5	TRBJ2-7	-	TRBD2	CASALQRGYEQYF	TGTGCTAGTGCCCTCCAGCGGGGCTACGAGCAGTACTTC
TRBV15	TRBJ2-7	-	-	CATSRGRSSYEQYF	TGTGCCACCAGCAGAGGACGGAGCTCCTACGAGCAGTACTTC
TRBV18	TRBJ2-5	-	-	CASSQDLRARGGVQETQYF	TGTGCCAGCTCCCAAGACTTGCGGGCCAGAGGGGGAGTTCAAGAGACCCAGTACTTC
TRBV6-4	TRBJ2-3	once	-	CASSDNPGATDTQYF	TGTGCCAGCAGTGACAACCCAGGGGCCACAGATACGCAGTATTTT
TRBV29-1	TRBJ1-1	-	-	CSVVGWTEAFF	TGCAGCGTTGTGGGTTGGACTGAAGCTTTCTTT
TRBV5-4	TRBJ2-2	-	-	CASSLAGARTGELFF	TGTGCCAGCAGCTTGGCGGGAGCGCGAACCGGGGAGCTGTTTTTT
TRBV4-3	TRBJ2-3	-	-	CASSQDGPLSGATDTQYF	TGCGCCAGCAGCCAAGACGGTCCTCTCAGCGGAGCCACAGATACGCAGTATTTT
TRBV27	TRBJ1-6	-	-	CASSSQTSPLHF	TGTGCCAGCAGTTCCCAGACATCTCCCCTCCACTTT
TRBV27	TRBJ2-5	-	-	CASSFGPGQETQYF	-
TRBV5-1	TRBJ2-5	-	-	CASSLADRTGETQYF	TGCGCCAGCAGCTTGGCAGACCGAACTGGGGAGACCCAGTACTTC
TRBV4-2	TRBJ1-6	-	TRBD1	CASSQEGQGNHSPLHF	TGTGCCAGCAGCCAAGAGGGACAGGGAAATCATTCACCCCTCCACTTT
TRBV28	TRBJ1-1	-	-	CASTSGGTEAFF	TGTGCCAGCACCTCCGGGGGCACTGAAGCTTTCTTT
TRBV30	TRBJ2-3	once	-	CAWSPGGNTQYF	TGTGCCTGGAGCCCCGGGGGAAATACGCAGTATTTT
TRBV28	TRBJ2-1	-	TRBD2	CASSGASGSSYNEQFF	TGTGCCAGCAGTGGGGCTAGCGGTAGCTCCTACAATGAGCAGTTCTTC
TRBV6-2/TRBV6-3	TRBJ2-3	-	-	CASSSEGDTQYF	TGTGCCAGCAGTTCCGAGGGGGATACGCAGTATTTT
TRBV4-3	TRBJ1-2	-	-	CASSQVSGAWGYTF	TGCGCCAGCAGCCAAGTTTCGGGGGCGTGGGGCTACACCTTC
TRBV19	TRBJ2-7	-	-	CASSIKVGAGAYEQYF	TGTGCCAGTAGTATAAAGGTCGGGGCAGGGGCGTACGAGCAGTACTTC
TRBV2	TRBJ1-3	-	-	CASSERGTGPTGNTIYF	TGTGCCAGCAGTGAAAGGGGGACGGGTCCCACTGGAAACACCATATATTTT
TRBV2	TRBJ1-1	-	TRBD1	CASRKQQGDTEAFF	TGTGCCAGCAGGAAACAACAGGGGGACACTGAAGCTTTCTTT